A single sample gave rise to the 7 T cell receptor beta chains below, sequenced in a study of shared clonotypes between healthy human individuals (dated by TCRdb to about 2020). Libraries were built with the immunoSEQ multiplex PCR assay. Held by TCRdb, this immuneACCESS table contains in-frame sequences only and omits some clones. Under half of the omission traces to an unresolved V gene where checked; the cause of the rest is unknown. The sample table contains some 980,000 clones; only one count was recorded for over 60% of them. The ten largest account for 1.5% of the sample. The specimen sequenced was memory CD4+ T cells sorted from blood. This specimen's cell subset or site label, interpreted: CD45RA-negative fraction. These receptors all stem from a man aged 18 to 29 in good health.

The gene calls are TRBV4-1 and TRBJ2-1; 10 bases fit TRBD2. This CDR3 region has 16 residues. With 2 bases clipped from V and 9 bases from J, the junction kept 10 bases outside the gene matches. Germline V gene lookup returns CDR1 MGHRA and CDR2 YSYEKL. The chain's CDR3 is CASSQRIPSGSVEQFF. CDR3 DNA sequence: TGCGCCAGCAGCCAAAGGATCCCTAGCGGGAGTGTTGAGCAGTTCTTC.

The chain recombines TRBV27 with TRBJ1-2; D is unclear. The V gene lost 11 bases and the J gene lost 3 bases, with 7 bases spanning the gap. Germline V lookup: CDR1 MNHEY, CDR2 SMNVEV (reference sequence). This CDR3 region has 10 residues. In DNA, the CDR3 is TGTGCCCCCCCCCACTATGGCTACACCTTC. It yields the protein CAPPHYGYTF.

V gene TRBV5-6 combines with J gene TRBJ1-2, with D possibly matching TRBD1 (5 bases). Germline V gene sequence: CDR1 SGHDT, CDR2 YYEEEE. The CDR3 is 13 amino acids. V lost 5 bases to trimming and J lost 6 bases, with 14 bases between them. The CDR3 loop reads CASRSQDFHGYTF. CDR3 DNA sequence: TGTGCCAGCAGGTCACAGGACTTCCATGGCTACACCTTC.

The chain links TRBV27 to TRBJ2-7; either TRBD1 or TRBD2 may fit D (6 bases each). Germline CDR1 and CDR2: MNHEY and SMNVEV (reference sequence). Trimming removed 5 bases at V and 0 bases at J, with 14 bases between. The CDR3 loop spans 15 amino acids. In nucleotides, the CDR3 is TGTGCCAGCAGTGGAGGGGGGTCTCCCTCCTACGAGCAGTACTTC. Amino acids: CASSGGGSPSYEQYF.

The chain links TRBV9 to TRBJ1-1; D is perhaps TRBD1 (5 bases). Germline CDR1 reads SGDLS; CDR2 reads YYNGEE. Trimming stripped 0 bases from V and 0 bases from J, with 9 bases between. This CDR3 has 15 amino acids. The CDR3 is CASSVVEDMNTEAFF. CDR3 coding DNA: TGTGCCAGCAGCGTAGTTGAGGACATGAACACTGAAGCTTTCTTT.

On this clone: A single base is all that separates this from a far larger clone, so a read error is likely. V usage is TRBV5-1 and J usage is TRBJ2-7; D not resolved. The CDR3 has 15 amino acids. Trimming cost V 0 bases and J 5 bases, with 15 bases left between them. The germline gives CDR1 SGHRS, CDR2 YFSETQ. The chain's CDR3 is CASSLGSFGVDEQYF. The CDR3 DNA sequence: TGCGCCAGCAGCTTGGGGAGCTTTGGGGTCGACGAGCAGTACTTC. Using reference TRBV5-1 and TRBJ2-7 for the parts outside the CDR3, the full variable domain is KAGVTQTPRYLIKTRGQQVTLSCSPISGHRSVSWYQQTPGQGLQFLFEYFSETQRNKGNFPGRFSGRQFSNSRSEMNVSTLELGDSALYLCASSLGSFGVDEQYFGPGTRLTVT.

The DNA of the CDR3 is TGTGCCAGCAGCGCCCGAGACACCCCGAACACCGGGGAGCTGTTTTTT. It encodes CASSARDTPNTGELFF. The chain uses TRBV9 and TRBJ2-2; D unresolved. The CDR3 has 16 amino acids. Germline CDR1 and CDR2: SGDLS and YYNGEE. The ends were cut back, 3 bases at V and 0 bases at J, with 12 bases in the middle.